This T cell receptor (beta chain) was sequenced during a study of T cells in Graves' hyperthyroidism and ophthalmopathy. J lost 5 bases, V lost 1 base, and 5 bases had no gene match. CDR3 length: 14 residues. The V gene's germline CDR1 is LGHDT and CDR2 YNNKEL (reference sequence). Amplified regions were TCR beta CDR3 sequences from RNA transcripts. RT-PCR in the first round (using the HTBI primer set) targeted the TCR CDR3. TCRdb re-derived calls from the multiplex PCR reads in MiXCR, one entry per CDR3 protein. The sample records approximately 210,000 distinct CDR3 sequences, 15% to 20% being singletons. This clonotype was observed at least ten times.

This chain connects TRBV3-1 to TRBJ2-7; 7 nucleotides match TRBD2. This clonotype originated in a man in his fifties with Graves' hyperthyroidism. The source material was blood. This CDR3 is CASSQGTREDEQYF. The CDR3 DNA sequence: TGTGCCAGCAGCCAAGGGACTAGGGAAGACGAGCAGTACTTC.